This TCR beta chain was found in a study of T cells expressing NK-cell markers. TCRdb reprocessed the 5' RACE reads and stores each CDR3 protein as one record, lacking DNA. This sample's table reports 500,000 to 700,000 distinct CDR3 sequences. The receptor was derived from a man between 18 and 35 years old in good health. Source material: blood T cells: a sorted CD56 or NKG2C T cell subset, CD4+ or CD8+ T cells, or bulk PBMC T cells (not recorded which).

The CDR3 here is CASSYTLNRGEETQYF. The V and J genes are TRBV6-5 and TRBJ2-5; as DNA is missing, the TRBD1 call by TCRdb cannot be tested. Per the germline V gene, CDR1 is MNHEY and CDR2 is SVGAGI. The CDR3 is 16 residues long.